This note documents a single T cell receptor beta chain sequence. This clone was found a few times. What antigen it recognizes has not been identified. It has no much larger one-base neighbor in the sample; base qualities were not kept. The sample comes from a study of control samples from healthy donors and cancer patients (dated by TCRdb to the early 2020s). Taken from the germline V gene, the CDR1 and CDR2 loops are LGHNA and YSLEER. There are 14 amino acids in the CDR3, from cysteine to phenylalanine inclusive. The read is trimmed to its CDR3 DNA, 42 bases read in frame from base 1. Between the V and J ends, shortened by 1 base and 5 bases respectively, the junction contains 11 bases. Library construction relied on the immunoSEQ multiplex PCR assay. The source is immuneACCESS, and TCRdb retained only in-frame sequences with V and J called. Part of the clones is not carried over; for the studies checked, unresolved V genes explain less than half of this, and the remainder is unexplained. The sample profile shows about 60,000 clones; approximately 85% of them were found once. 4.5% to 7% of the sample rests with the top ten.

This sequence originates from a man aged 35 to 55 in good health. Sample: blood. The chain uses TRBV4-3 and TRBJ2-5; the D call is tentative, TRBD1 or TRBD2, as each matches 5 bases. DNA sequence: TGCGCCAGCAGCCAAGGAGGGGCTGTGGAGACCCAGTACTTC. It codes for CASSQGGAVETQYF.